A single sample gave rise to the 23 T cell receptor beta chains below, sequenced in a study of PD-1 blockade in mismatch repair-deficient tumors (TCRdb year 2017). Sample time point, as interpreted from the label and publication: peripheral blood before pembrolizumab. The library was obtained by the immunoSEQ multiplex PCR assay. TCRdb obtained this table from immuneACCESS and retained in-frame rearrangements with V and J assigned. These tables miss some clones; where compared with another copy, unresolved V genes account for less than half of the shortfall, and the remainder is unexplained. For this sample there are tens of thousands of clones; roughly 84% appear just once. The ten largest clonotypes hold approximately 3.1% of the sample. Sequencing used PBMCs, obtained before pembrolizumab treatment. These receptors were taken from an adult with mismatch repair-deficient cancer.

The V gene is TRBV6-6, the J gene TRBJ1-2, with D maybe TRBD1 (5 bases). The V end was cut by 6 bases, the J end by 8 bases, with 19 bases between. The germline gives CDR1 MNHNY, CDR2 SVGAGI (reference sequence). The CDR3 is 14 amino acids. CDR3 residues: CASRADQGNSGYTF. CDR3 bases: TGTGCCAGCAGGGCCGATCAGGGAAACAGCGGCTACACCTTC.

This clone was seen a single time. This chain joins TRBV15 and TRBJ2-6, with 9 bases lining up with TRBD1. Germline lookup yields CDR1 LNHNV and CDR2 YYDKDF (reference sequence). This CDR3 has 17 residues. V was pared by 4 bases and J by 4 bases, with 8 bases of the junction left unmatched. CDR3: CATSKGQGGDGANVLTF. The CDR3 bases are TGTGCCACCAGCAAGGGACAGGGAGGGGACGGGGCCAACGTCCTGACTTTC.

The gene calls are TRBV5-8 and TRBJ1-5; TRBD1 agrees at 9 bases. Germline V CDR1 and CDR2: SGHTS, YDEGEE. Trimming cost V 4 bases and J 4 bases; bases outside gene matches: 3. This CDR3 is 14 amino acids long. CDR3 sequence reads: CASSTGQGNQPQHF. CDR3 DNA sequence: TGTGCCAGCAGCACTGGACAGGGGAATCAGCCCCAGCATTTT.

A few counts support this clone. The CDR3 loop is CASSLAVASYEQYF. CDR3 DNA sequence: TGTGCCAGCAGCTTAGCTGTGGCTTCCTACGAGCAGTACTTC. The rearrangement uses TRBV7-9 and TRBJ2-7; the D is unclear. Germline values: CDR1 SEHNR, CDR2 FQNEAQ (reference sequence). The CDR3 is 14 amino acids. Trimming removed 0 bases at V and 1 base at J, with 7 bases between.

CDR3 bases: TGTGCCTGGAGTGTTCCGGGACTAGCGGCCAATGAGCAGTTCTTC. Translated, it gives CAWSVPGLAANEQFF. This chain uses TRBV30 with TRBJ2-1; 11 bases line up with TRBD2. Germline V gene sequence: CDR1 GTSNPN, CDR2 SVGIG (reference sequence). Unmatched junction bases numbered 4, after V lost 0 bases and J lost 6 bases. The CDR3 is 15 amino acids.

A word on this clone: Additional DNA sequences in this sample encode the identical CDR3. The J gene is TRBJ2-3, the V gene TRBV7-9, with TRBD2 matching 9 bases. CDR3 size: 16 residues. Trimming removed 6 bases from V and 0 bases from J; junction bases left unmatched: 7. Germline CDR1 reads SEHNR; CDR2 reads FQNEAQ (reference sequence). CDR3 loop: CASRKLAGASTDTQYF. CDR3 nucleotides: TGTGCCAGCAGAAAACTAGCGGGCGCTAGCACAGATACGCAGTATTTT. Drawing the rest from reference TRBV7-9 and TRBJ2-3, the complete variable domain is DTGVSQNPRHKITKRGQNVTFRCDPISEHNRLYWYRQTLGQGPEFLTYFQNEAQLEKSRLLSDRFSAERPKGSFSTLEIQRTEQGDSAMYLCASRKLAGASTDTQYFGPGTRLTVL.

V gene TRBV11-2 combines with J gene TRBJ1-2; TRBD1 agrees at 9 bases. Germline V CDR1 and CDR2: SGHAT, FQNNGV. This CDR3 comprises 16 residues. V was clipped by 1 base and J by 8 bases; unmatched bases: 11. In DNA, the CDR3 is TGTGCCAGCAGCTTAGTTACTGGACAGGGGAAACGCGGCTACACCTTC. This translates into CASSLVTGQGKRGYTF. Combining the CDR3 with reference TRBV11-2 and TRBJ1-2 gives the whole variable domain EAGVAQSPRYKIIEKRQSVAFWCNPISGHATLYWYQQILGQGPKLLIQFQNNGVVDDSQLPKDRFSAERLKGVDSTLKIQPAKLEDSAVYLCASSLVTGQGKRGYTFGSGTRLTVV.

This chain links TRBV19 with TRBJ2-7, with a possible D match to TRBD1 (5 bases). V gave up 6 bases and J gave up 7 bases, with 13 bases separating them. The CDR3 totals 12 residues. From germline, CDR1 is LNHDA and CDR2 SQIVND (reference sequence). The CDR3, as DNA: TGTGCCAGTAGGGCGCAGCCAGGGGAGCAGTACTTC. The encoded protein is CASRAQPGEQYF.

The rearrangement links TRBV27 to TRBJ2-3, with 14 bases aligning to TRBD2. With 5 bases clipped from V and 3 bases from J, the junction kept 7 bases outside the gene matches. CDR3 length equals 17 residues. The V gene's germline CDR1 is MNHEY and CDR2 SMNVEV (reference sequence). The chain's CDR3 is CASSGLAGGWSTDTQYF. In nucleotides, the CDR3 is TGTGCCAGCAGTGGACTAGCGGGAGGCTGGTCGACAGATACGCAGTATTTT.

This clone was seen only a few times. V and J are TRBV19 and TRBJ1-6; 7 nucleotides match TRBD1. CDR3 length equals 16 residues. Trimming cost V 3 bases and J 4 bases; bases outside gene matches: 6. Germline V gives CDR1 LNHDA, CDR2 SQIVND (reference sequence). The CDR3 loop is CASSIRDSFYNSPLHF. CDR3 nucleotide sequence: TGTGCCAGTAGTATCCGGGACAGCTTTTATAATTCACCCCTCCACTTT.

The rearrangement uses TRBV11-3 and TRBJ2-1; 8 nucleotides line up with TRBD2. With 5 bases clipped from V and 9 bases from J, the junction kept 3 bases outside the gene matches. CDR3 length: 12 amino acids. CDR1 and CDR2 (germline): SGHNT, YENEEA. The CDR3 spells CASSISGTEQFF. CDR3 sequence (DNA): TGTGCCAGCAGCATTAGCGGGACTGAGCAGTTCTTC.

This clone was found once. CDR3 protein: CASSPGGVARETQYF. The CDR3 DNA is TGTGCCAGCAGTCCCGGGGGGGTGGCCCGAGAGACCCAGTACTTC. This chain joins TRBV7-9 and TRBJ2-5, with 8 nucleotides matching TRBD2. CDR1 SEHNR and CDR2 FQNEAQ come from the germline V gene (reference sequence). The CDR3 spans 15 residues. J gave up 4 bases and V 6 bases, and 10 bases lay outside the gene matches.

The rearrangement links TRBV27 to TRBJ2-1, with 7 bases that match TRBD1. The CDR3 extends over 15 amino acids. V dropped 0 bases and J dropped 11; count of bases not matched to a gene: 10. Germline CDR1 and CDR2: MNHEY and SMNVEV (reference sequence). CDR3 sequence reads: CASSLSSTYRGQQFF. The CDR3 DNA is TGTGCCAGCAGTTTATCTTCCACCTACAGGGGCCAGCAGTTCTTC.

The gene calls are TRBV7-3 and TRBJ2-3; D is perhaps TRBD1 (5 bases). CDR1 and CDR2 (germline): SGHTA, FQGTGA. This CDR3 region has 13 residues. Trimming removed 5 bases from V and 4 bases from J, with 10 bases in between. In DNA form, the CDR3 reads TGTGCCAGCAGCCTGCAGGGCCCAGATACGCAGTATTTT. Protein sequence: CASSLQGPDTQYF.

V and J are TRBV18 and TRBJ2-1; 8 bases align to TRBD2. V shed 4 bases, J shed 7 bases, and the junction held 15 bases outside the gene matches. The CDR3 runs 17 residues. Germline V gene sequence: CDR1 KGHSH, CDR2 LQKENI. This chain's CDR3 is CASSRYTSGLGENEQFF. CDR3 sequence (DNA): TGTGCCAGCTCACGATATACTAGCGGACTGGGGGAGAATGAGCAGTTCTTC.

This clone was detected once. The chain joins TRBV4-1 to TRBJ2-5, with 11 bases lining up with TRBD1. The ends lost 1 base at V and 5 bases at J; junction bases unmatched: 3. The CDR3 is 15 residues long. Germline V gene sequence: CDR1 MGHRA, CDR2 YSYEKL. The CDR3 sequence: CASSQVGQGGETQYF. The CDR3 DNA sequence: TGCGCCAGCAGCCAAGTGGGACAGGGGGGGGAGACCCAGTACTTC.

The chain combines TRBV19 with TRBJ1-3; D is uncertain. This CDR3 is 17 amino acids long. Trimming took off 3 bases at V and 0 bases at J, with 15 bases between the two ends. Germline CDR1 is LNHDA and CDR2 is SQIVND (reference sequence). For the CDR3, the DNA is TGTGCCAGTAGTATCGAGTCTGGGCTTTACTCTGGAAACACCATATATTTT. As protein: CASSIESGLYSGNTIYF.

This chain connects TRBV7-9 to TRBJ2-3; the match to TRBD2 covers 7 bases. The junction had 2 bases not matched to a gene; V was cut back by 0 bases and J by 2 bases. Germline values: CDR1 SEHNR, CDR2 FQNEAQ (reference sequence). CDR3 size: 15 residues. For the CDR3, the DNA is TGTGCCAGCAGCTTAGCAGCGGGGTCCACAGATACGCAGTATTTT. As protein: CASSLAAGSTDTQYF. Looking up the rest from reference TRBV7-9 and TRBJ2-3 gives the full variable domain: DTGVSQNPRHKITKRGQNVTFRCDPISEHNRLYWYRQTLGQGPEFLTYFQNEAQLEKSRLLSDRFSAERPKGSFSTLEIQRTEQGDSAMYLCASSLAAGSTDTQYFGPGTRLTVL.

This chain links TRBV30 with TRBJ2-1; 8 bases are shared with TRBD2. The V gene end was trimmed by 3 bases and the J gene end by 6 bases; junction bases not matched to a gene: 1. Germline lookup yields CDR1 GTSNPN and CDR2 SVGIG (reference sequence). This CDR3 comprises 12 residues. Written as DNA, the CDR3 is TGTGCCTGGAGCAGCGGGAGCAATGAGCAGTTCTTC. Amino acid sequence: CAWSSGSNEQFF.

The V call is TRBV28, the J call TRBJ1-5; D is perhaps TRBD1 (5 bases). The V end was cut by 7 bases, the J end by 2 bases, with 9 bases between. There are 13 residues in the CDR3. Germline CDR1 MDHEN, CDR2 SYDVKM. CDR3 loop: CASTVQGNQPQHF. The CDR3 DNA is TGTGCCAGCACCGTACAGGGCAATCAGCCCCAGCATTTT.

This chain uses TRBV28 with TRBJ2-3, with D unclear. Deletions cut 6 bases from V and 3 bases from J, with 4 bases between. The CDR3 has 11 residues. Germline CDR1 is MDHEN and CDR2 is SYDVKM. The CDR3 region is CASRATDTQYF. The CDR3 DNA sequence: TGTGCCAGCAGAGCGACAGATACGCAGTATTTT.

The chain couples TRBV6-5 to TRBJ1-5; TRBD1 aligns across 7 bases. This CDR3 contains 14 residues. Germline V gene data show CDR1 as MNHEY and CDR2 as SVGAGI. The junction had 6 bases not matched to a gene; V was cut back by 6 bases and J by 4 bases. Here the CDR3 reads CASSPRGVNQPQHF. In DNA form, the CDR3 reads TGTGCCAGCAGCCCCAGGGGGGTGAATCAGCCCCAGCATTTT.

The gene calls are TRBV7-9 and TRBJ1-5; 8 nucleotides match TRBD1. There are 13 residues in the CDR3. Germline V lookup: CDR1 SEHNR, CDR2 FQNEAQ (reference sequence). Trimming cost V 3 bases and J 6 bases; bases outside gene matches: 1. Here the CDR3 reads CASSFQGAQPQHF. CDR3 in DNA: TGTGCCAGCAGCTTCCAGGGGGCTCAGCCCCAGCATTTT.